Given below is one T cell receptor (beta chain) in context. What this receptor recognizes is not known. Qualities for individual bases were not recorded, and no much larger clone is one base off. This record belongs to a study of cytomegalovirus exposure and HLA in healthy donors (dated by TCRdb to between 2016 and 2019). Context from the whole study: The 550 to 750 repertoires of the first cohort and the 120 or so validation repertoires were produced on the same platform, according to a later analysis. The aim of the study was to test whether cataloging public T cell receptors could identify signatures of past pathogen exposure. Along with the approximately 700-subject first cohort, a separate validation cohort of around 110 different subjects was used. To predict cytomegalovirus infection status, the study combined high-throughput TCR immunosequencing, statistical association of individual TCRs with disease status, and machine learning. The paper as a whole reports these results and caveats: The study listed approximately 160 TCR beta chains as associated with cytomegalovirus. Most TCR sequences were observed very rarely across donors, whereas some public TCRs were present in many individuals. A few of the identified cytomegalovirus-associated TCR beta chains were confirmed in vitro to be specific for cytomegalovirus antigens. In both the original and validation cohorts, the classifier was reported to diagnose cytomegalovirus status with high specificity and sensitivity. The validation cohort had no HLA typing available for a later analysis, so co-occurrence within that cohort was assessed over all 130 or so repertoires. Subsequent analysis determined that TCRs grouped into clusters in the first cohort also showed a tendency toward co-occurrence across the 120 or so validation repertoires, and roughly 94% of cluster scores exceeded 0. The authors suggested that the approach could potentially be generalized to other disease states and immunological phenotypes.

Libraries were prepared through the immunoSEQ multiplex PCR assay. The authors' pipeline ran thus. A statistical classification framework was built to diagnose cytomegalovirus status from the catalog of TCR beta chain sequences. TCRdb mirrors the immuneACCESS table, restricted to in-frame sequences. Some clones are absent from its copies; in checked studies, under half trace to an unresolved V gene, and the reason for the others is unknown. The DNA gave D and trimming, while V, J and clone size come from that table. The sample includes 160,000 or so clones, with about 82% observed a single time. About 2% of the sample belongs to the ten largest clones. The donors were included in the validation cohort of over a hundred subjects, a group kept apart from the approximately 690-subject first cohort. From a lookup of the germline V gene, CDR1 and CDR2 are LGHNA and YSLEER. The CDR3 covers 16 residues, taking in both the cysteine and the phenylalanine. Only the CDR3 DNA is retained, 48 bases long and in frame from the first base. Trimmed from V: 4 bases; trimmed from J: 4 bases; junction bases lacking a gene match: 12.

The sequenced material came from PBMCs. Recombination linked TRBV4-3 to TRBJ1-2, with TRBD1 matching 7 junction bases. The clonotype originates from a man younger than 45 in good health and CMV-seropositive. The CDR3 sequence is CASSPAGTALLYGYTF. DNA sequence: TGCGCCAGCAGCCCAGCCGGGACAGCTCTCCTCTATGGCTACACCTTC.